A single sample gave rise to the 30 T cell receptor beta chains below, sequenced in a study of cytomegalovirus exposure and HLA in healthy donors. PCR involved 60 Vbeta and 13 Jbeta primers. Assay: immunoSEQ multiplex PCR; the TCRdb copy retains only in-frame clones and omits some. The data hold about 190,000 clones, with approximately 80% observed a single time. Sequencing was done on a sample of PBMCs. The receptors derive from a male donor in good health and CMV-seronegative.

The chain recombines TRBV4-2 with TRBJ2-7; D is perhaps TRBD2 (5 bases). Germline V lookup: CDR1 LGHNA, CDR2 YNFKEQ. The germline V and J ends were trimmed by 1 base and 2 bases, with 15 bases remaining between them. This CDR3 has 16 residues. The CDR3: CASSQAPDWTTYEQYF. The CDR3 DNA follows: TGTGCCAGCAGCCAAGCCCCGGACTGGACGACCTACGAGCAGTACTTC.

This clone occurred once. The J gene is TRBJ2-5, the V gene TRBV4-2; D perhaps matches TRBD2 (6 bases). V was shortened by 0 bases and J by 3 bases, with 8 bases between the two germline ends. The germline V gene encodes CDR1 LGHNA and CDR2 YNFKEQ. The CDR3 consists of 14 residues. CDR3 loop: CASSQEWREETQYF. CDR3 DNA: TGTGCCAGCAGCCAAGAGTGGAGGGAAGAGACCCAGTACTTC.

The V gene is TRBV9, the J gene TRBJ1-2; a weak D match, TRBD1 (6 bases). The CDR3 is 15 amino acids. V was trimmed by 0 bases and J by 4 bases, leaving 13 bases between them. CDR1 is SGDLS, CDR2 YYNGEE, per germline. This chain's CDR3 is CASSVVQGKRYGYTF. DNA for the CDR3: TGTGCCAGCAGCGTAGTGCAGGGGAAACGCTATGGCTACACCTTC.

The rearrangement links TRBV5-1 to TRBJ2-5; unclear D gene. The V end was cut by 1 base, the J end by 7 bases, with 11 bases between. Germline CDR1 reads SGHRS; CDR2 reads YFSETQ. This CDR3 is 13 amino acids long. This CDR3 is CASSLTGSGTQYF. DNA for the CDR3: TGCGCCAGCAGCTTGACTGGCTCGGGGACCCAGTACTTC.

Here the CDR3 reads CASSPLGSSTDTQYF. The CDR3 DNA is TGTGCCAGCAGTCCGTTGGGCAGTAGCACAGATACGCAGTATTTT. The chain employs TRBV28 and TRBJ2-3; D uncertain. The CDR3 length is 15 residues. CDR1 is MDHEN and CDR2 is SYDVKM in the germline V gene. Trimming shortened V by 5 bases and J by 0 bases, and 12 bases separated the two germline ends. Using reference TRBV28 and TRBJ2-3 for the parts outside the CDR3, the full variable domain is DVKVTQSSRYLVKRTGEKVFLECVQDMDHENMFWYRQDPGLGLRLIYFSYDVKMKEKGDIPEGYSVSREKKERFSLILESASTNQTSMYLCASSPLGSSTDTQYFGPGTRLTVL.

The sample holds a few counts of this clone. The V gene is TRBV9, the J gene TRBJ2-2, with TRBD1 matching over 8 bases. The CDR3 is 14 amino acids. The V segment lost 0 bases and the J segment 6 bases; nucleotides outside the gene matches: 1. CDR1 and CDR2 (germline): SGDLS, YYNGEE. The CDR3 DNA reads TGTGCCAGCAGCGTAGCACAGGGGGCCGGGGAGCTGTTTTTT. Amino acid sequence: CASSVAQGAGELFF.

This rearrangement joins TRBV13 to TRBJ2-7, with 7 bases aligning to TRBD1. The V gene's germline CDR1 is PRHDT and CDR2 FYEKMQ (reference sequence). The CDR3 is 13 amino acids. Germline trimming cut 8 bases from V and 1 base from J; bases unmatched to any gene: 5. CDR3 in DNA: TGTGCCAGCTCCCAGGACAGGTCCTACGAGCAGTACTTC. Protein product: CASSQDRSYEQYF.

The chain couples TRBV19 to TRBJ2-3; 7 bases match TRBD2. The germline V gene encodes CDR1 LNHDA and CDR2 SQIVND (reference sequence). The CDR3 covers 13 residues. Unmatched junction bases numbered 6, after V lost 10 bases and J lost 2 bases. CDR3 sequence reads: CATSRDYTDTQYF. The DNA of the CDR3 is TGTGCCACAAGTAGGGACTACACAGATACGCAGTATTTT.

This clone has more than one count but fewer than ten. The chain combines TRBV6-1 with TRBJ2-7, with 9 bases lining up with TRBD2. Germline loops: CDR1 MNHNS, CDR2 SASEGT. The length of the CDR3 is 15 residues. V was pared by 2 bases and J by 2 bases, with 4 bases of the junction left unmatched. The CDR3 region has the DNA TGTGCCAGCAGTGAAAGGGCTAGCGGGGCCTACGAGCAGTACTTC. Its protein product is CASSERASGAYEQYF.

V usage is TRBV6-6 and J usage is TRBJ2-1, with a possible D match to TRBD1 (6 bases). Germline V gene data show CDR1 as MNHNY and CDR2 as SVGAGI (reference sequence). The CDR3 contains 12 residues. Trimming pared 4 bases from V and 10 bases from J, leaving 11 bases between. DNA of the CDR3: TGTGCCAGCAGTTCCGGACAGAGCGAGCAGTTCTTC. Residues: CASSSGQSEQFF.

To note about this clone: In the same sample, other DNA sequences code for this CDR3. This rearrangement joins TRBV5-4 to TRBJ2-1; 10 bases align to TRBD1. Per germline, CDR1 SGHNT and CDR2 YYREEE (reference sequence). V lost 4 bases to trimming and J lost 3 bases; unmatched junction nucleotides: 4. The CDR3 covers 15 residues. Written as DNA, the CDR3 is TGTGCCAGCAGCCTTGGACAGGGGGTCTACAATGAGCAGTTCTTC. It yields the protein CASSLGQGVYNEQFF.

The chain joins TRBV7-2 to TRBJ2-1, with D unclear. Germline V gives CDR1 SGHTA, CDR2 FQGNSA. The CDR3 length is 17 residues. Deletions cut 5 bases from V and 0 bases from J, with 17 bases between. CDR3 amino acids: CASSPTALSGSYNEQFF. In DNA, the CDR3 is TGTGCCAGCAGCCCGACTGCATTAAGTGGCTCCTACAATGAGCAGTTCTTC.

This clone turned up a few times. The genes are TRBV27 and TRBJ1-1; D is possibly TRBD1 (5 bases). Deletions cut 4 bases from V and 0 bases from J, with 15 bases between. Germline lookup yields CDR1 MNHEY and CDR2 SMNVEV (reference sequence). The CDR3 spans 16 residues. The CDR3 coding sequence is TGTGCCAGCAGTTCTCGGGCCTGGGGGGTGAACACTGAAGCTTTCTTT. Protein sequence: CASSSRAWGVNTEAFF.

This chain links TRBV7-2 with TRBJ1-1; D is possibly TRBD1 (6 bases). V was pared by 1 base and J by 7 bases, with 16 bases between. CDR1 is SGHTA and CDR2 is FQGNSA in the germline V gene. The CDR3 is 15 amino acids. CDR3 region: CASSLDGTPTREAFF. CDR3 DNA: TGTGCCAGCAGCTTAGATGGGACACCGACGCGTGAAGCTTTCTTT. Full variable domain (missing parts from reference TRBV7-2 and TRBJ1-1): GAGVSQSPSNKVTEKGKDVELRCDPISGHTALYWYRQSLGQGLEFLIYFQGNSAPDKSGLPSDRFSAERTGGSVSTLTIQRTQQEDSAVYLCASSLDGTPTREAFFGQGTRLTVV.

The chain links TRBV5-4 to TRBJ1-6; 7 nucleotides agree with TRBD1. This CDR3 has 17 residues. CDR1 and CDR2 (germline): SGHNT, YYREEE (reference sequence). V dropped 4 bases and J dropped 0; count of bases not matched to a gene: 7. CDR3 DNA: TGTGCCAGCAGCCGGGACAGCCTTAGCTCCTATAATTCACCCCTCCACTTT. This translates into CASSRDSLSSYNSPLHF. The whole variable domain, filled in from reference TRBV5-4 and TRBJ1-6, reads ETGVTQSPTHLIKTRGQQVTLRCSSQSGHNTVSWYQQALGQGPQFIFQYYREEENGRGNFPPRFSGLQFPNYSSELNVNALELDDSALYLCASSRDSLSSYNSPLHFGNGTRLTVT.

The chain employs TRBV6-4 and TRBJ1-6, with D perhaps matching TRBD1 (6 bases). From germline, CDR1 is MRHNA and CDR2 SNTAGT. The CDR3 extends over 13 amino acids. The V end lost 3 bases, the J end lost 6 bases, and 6 bases lay between the germline ends. DNA for the CDR3: TGTGCCAGCAGTGAGGGGGCTAATTCACCCCTCCACTTT. This codes for CASSEGANSPLHF.

The J gene is TRBJ2-7, the V gene TRBV1; TRBD2, the D gene given by the table, was not confirmed from the DNA. TRBV1 is described as a pseudogene. The CDR3 covers 18 residues. In DNA, the CDR3 is TGCACCAGCAGCCACCCAGAGGGCTCCCGCCTCGCCCCCTACGAGCAGTACTTC. This sequence encodes CTSSHPEGSRLAPYEQYF.

The V gene is TRBV6-6, the J gene TRBJ2-3; D is ambiguous. Germline V gives CDR1 MNHNY, CDR2 SVGAGI (reference sequence). Trimming took 4 bases from V and 4 from J, leaving 3 bases between them. The CDR3 extends over 11 amino acids. Here the CDR3 DNA reads TGTGCCAGCAGTTTATCAGATACGCAGTATTTT. It codes for CASSLSDTQYF.

The chain is built from TRBV5-3 and TRBJ2-7, with a possible D match to TRBD1 (5 bases). TRBV5-3 is annotated as an ORF whose role is uncertain. This CDR3 is built from 16 residues. The V end lost 4 bases, the J end lost 3 bases, and 20 bases lay between the germline ends. The CDR3 nucleotides read TGTGCCAGAAGCATCCAATCGGACACTGATAGCTACGAGCAGTACTTC. The encoded protein is CARSIQSDTDSYEQYF.

This clone is a singleton in its sample. V gene TRBV18 combines with J gene TRBJ1-5, with D possibly being TRBD1 (5 bases). The germline gives CDR1 KGHSH, CDR2 LQKENI. CDR3 length: 16 residues. Trimming took off 2 bases at V and 1 base at J, with 12 bases between the two ends. CDR3 protein: CASSPGQGGSNQPQHF. CDR3 coding DNA: TGTGCCAGCTCACCAGGGCAGGGTGGAAGCAATCAGCCCCAGCATTTT.

V and J are TRBV5-1 and TRBJ2-7; TRBD1 aligns across 7 bases. Germline CDR1 is SGHRS and CDR2 is YFSETQ. V was pared by 4 bases and J by 2 bases, with 6 bases of the junction left unmatched. The CDR3 loop spans 14 amino acids. Here the CDR3 DNA reads TGCGCCAGCAGCCCCGGGACAGCCACCTACGAGCAGTACTTC. It translates to CASSPGTATYEQYF.

The rearrangement joins TRBV29-1 to TRBJ1-2; 10 bases fit TRBD1. From germline, CDR1 is SQVTM and CDR2 ANQGSEA. The CDR3 runs 12 residues. V was clipped by 7 bases and J by 7 bases; unmatched bases: 6. This chain's CDR3 is CSDLTGGSGYTF. The CDR3 coding sequence is TGCAGCGACCTGACAGGGGGCTCTGGCTACACCTTC.

The rearrangement links TRBV6-5 to TRBJ2-6; no definite D call. This CDR3 comprises 16 residues. Germline V CDR1 and CDR2: MNHEY, SVGAGI. Trimming left V 3 bases short and J 0 bases short, with 9 bases between. CDR3 sequence reads: CASSYTFSSGANVLTF. CDR3 sequence (DNA): TGTGCCAGCAGTTATACGTTTAGCTCTGGGGCCAACGTCCTGACTTTC.

This clone was detected once. This chain connects TRBV11-1 to TRBJ1-1; TRBD1 matches at 7 bases. The CDR3 covers 17 residues. CDR1 and CDR2 (germline): SGHAT, FQDESV (reference sequence). V lost 1 base to trimming and J lost 1 base; unmatched junction nucleotides: 9. DNA of the CDR3: TGTGCCAGCAGCTTAGAGAAGGGGGCGCGGGGGAACACTGAAGCTTTCTTT. It codes for CASSLEKGARGNTEAFF.

The chain joins TRBV15 to TRBJ1-2; 9 positions match TRBD1. V shed 0 bases and J 5 bases; nucleotides not matched to a gene: 10. There are 17 residues in the CDR3. Germline V CDR1 and CDR2: LNHNV, YYDKDF (reference sequence). The CDR3 nucleotides are TGTGCCACCAGCAGAGACCTCCCACGGACAGGGGATTATGGCTACACCTTC. Translating it yields CATSRDLPRTGDYGYTF. Drawing the rest from reference TRBV15 and TRBJ1-2, the complete variable domain is DAMVIQNPRYQVTQFGKPVTLSCSQTLNHNVMYWYQQKSSQAPKLLFHYYDKDFNNEADTPDNFQSRRPNTSFCFLDIRSPGLGDTAMYLCATSRDLPRTGDYGYTFGSGTRLTVV.

This clone showed up just once. The V call is TRBV6-6, the J call TRBJ2-2, with TRBD1 matching over 7 bases. The CDR3 contains 15 residues. Unmatched junction bases numbered 6, after V lost 8 bases and J lost 0 bases. Germline CDR1 and CDR2: MNHNY and SVGAGI (reference sequence). CDR3 protein: CASRQGTANTGELFF. As DNA, the CDR3 is TGTGCCAGCCGACAGGGCACGGCGAACACCGGGGAGCTGTTTTTT.

This chain joins TRBV29-1 and TRBJ2-3; 9 bases are shared with TRBD2. Germline V CDR1 and CDR2: SQVTM, ANQGSEA. CDR3 length equals 14 residues. V was pared by 3 bases and J by 6 bases, with 7 bases of the junction left unmatched. The CDR3 sequence is CSVDDSGTSDTQYF. CDR3 nucleotide sequence: TGCAGCGTTGACGATTCCGGGACTAGCGATACGCAGTATTTT.

The V and J genes are TRBV5-5 and TRBJ2-2; possibly TRBD1 for D (5 bases). This CDR3 has 16 amino acids. V shed 5 bases and J shed 6 bases, with 20 bases lying between them. CDR1 is SGHKS, CDR2 YYEKEE, per germline (reference sequence). The CDR3 spells CASSPLGETKSGELFF. For the CDR3, the DNA is TGTGCCAGCAGTCCCTTAGGGGAAACGAAATCCGGGGAGCTGTTTTTT.

The gene calls are TRBV18 and TRBJ2-1; 9 positions match TRBD1. Trimming at V came to 3 bases and at J to 5 bases, leaving 8 bases not matched to a gene. The CDR3 runs 16 residues. Germline V gives CDR1 KGHSH, CDR2 LQKENI. CDR3 region: CASSPGTGQRDNEQFF. The CDR3, as DNA: TGTGCCAGCTCACCTGGGACAGGGCAAAGGGACAATGAGCAGTTCTTC. Complete variable domain (other parts from reference TRBV18 and TRBJ2-1): NAGVMQNPRHLVRRRGQEARLRCSPMKGHSHVYWYRQLPEEGLKFMVYLQKENIIDESGMPKERFSAEFPKEGPSILRIQQVVRGDSAAYFCASSPGTGQRDNEQFFGPGTRLTVL.

The V call is TRBV5-8, the J call TRBJ2-7, with TRBD2 matching 7 bases. Germline V gene sequence: CDR1 SGHTS, CDR2 YDEGEE. The CDR3 sequence is 14 residues long. Trimming took 5 bases from V and 1 from J; bases not matched to a gene: 6. DNA for the CDR3: TGTGCCAGCAGAAAGCGGGATCAGTCCTACGAGCAGTACTTC. This gives the protein CASRKRDQSYEQYF.